This T cell receptor beta chain was recovered during a study of T cell repertoires in cytomegalovirus infection. Findings of the study overall: The ex vivo response was dominated by HLA-C-restricted CMV-specific TCR beta clonotypes.

Germline CDR1 and CDR2: SGHVS and FQNEAQ. V was cut by 3 bases and J by 1 base, with 15 bases left in between. The CDR3 consists of 16 residues. Concerning this clonotype itself: What it binds is unknown.

TCRdb re-analysed the reads in MiXCR, keeping a single row per CDR3 protein. The table lists around 530,000 distinct CDR3 sequences, more than 20% of them singletons, with roughly 13% in the top ten. The specimen was PBMCs. This chain connects TRBV7-8 to TRBJ2-5; D gene unclear. This receptor was obtained from a human donor in good health (CMV status not recorded). Some clones in this sample may be carry-over from other donors' samples. The CDR3 reads CASSFFVLQPQETQYF. CDR3 nucleotide sequence: TGTGCCAGCAGCTTTTTCGTTCTTCAGCCCCAAGAGACCCAGTACTTC.